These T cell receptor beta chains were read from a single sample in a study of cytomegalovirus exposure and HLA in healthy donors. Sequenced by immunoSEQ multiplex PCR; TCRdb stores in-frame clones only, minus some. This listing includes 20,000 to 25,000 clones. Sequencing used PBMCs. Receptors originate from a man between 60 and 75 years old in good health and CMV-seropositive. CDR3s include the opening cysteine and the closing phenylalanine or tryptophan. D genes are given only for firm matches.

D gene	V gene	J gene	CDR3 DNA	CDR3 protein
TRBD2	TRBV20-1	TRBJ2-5	TGCAGTGGGGGGGGAGAGACCCAGTACTTC	CSGGGETQYF
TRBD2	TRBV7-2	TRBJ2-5	TGTGCCAGCAGCCGACTAGCGGAGGAAGAGACCCAGTACTTC	CASSRLAEEETQYF
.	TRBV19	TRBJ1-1	TGTGCCAGTAGTGTCCTGTCAACAGGGACTGAAGCTTTCTTT	CASSVLSTGTEAFF
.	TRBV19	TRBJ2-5	TGTGCCAGTAGTCCCGGGACGCGAGGGAGGGAGACCCAGTACTTC	CASSPGTRGRETQYF
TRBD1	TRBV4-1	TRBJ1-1	TGCGCCAGCAGCCAGAGGGGGCCGACTGACACTGAAGCTTTCTTT	CASSQRGPTDTEAFF
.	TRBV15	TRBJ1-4	TGTGCCGCCGACGAGATTGGGCATGAAAAACTGTTTTTT	CAADEIGHEKLFF
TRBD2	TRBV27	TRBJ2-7	TGTGCCAGTTCCGATGGGGCGGGAGGACGGTCGGTGCAGTACTTC	CASSDGAGGRSVQYF
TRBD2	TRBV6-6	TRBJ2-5	TGTGCCAGCAGTTACCGCCGGGGACTAGGAGGGGAGACCCAGTACTTC	CASSYRRGLGGETQYF
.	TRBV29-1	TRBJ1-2	TGCAGCGTAGAGTATGGCTACACCTTC	CSVEYGYTF
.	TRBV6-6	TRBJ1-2	TGTGCCAGCAGTACCCTAGAACTCAGGGGTTCCGGCTACACCTTC	CASSTLELRGSGYTF
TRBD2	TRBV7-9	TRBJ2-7	TGTGCCAGCAGCCTCCGGACTAGCGGAAGCTCCTACGAGCAGTACTTC	CASSLRTSGSSYEQYF
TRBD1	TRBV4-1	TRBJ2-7	TGCGCCAGCAGCCAAGACCCGGGACAGGGCTCCTACGAGCAGTACTTC	CASSQDPGQGSYEQYF
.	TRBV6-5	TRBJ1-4	TGTGCCAGTAGTACCGGGGAGGATGAAAAACTGTTTTTT	CASSTGEDEKLFF
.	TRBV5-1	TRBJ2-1	TGCGCCAGCAGATTGGCGGGACAACCTAACAATGAGCAGTTCTTC	CASRLAGQPNNEQFF
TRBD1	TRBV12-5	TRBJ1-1	TGTGCTAGTGGTTTAGGGGGCCGGAACACTGAAGCTTTCTTT	CASGLGGRNTEAFF
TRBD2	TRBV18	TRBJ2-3	TGTGCCAGCTCAACAAGCGGGACTAGCACAGATACGCAGTATTTT	CASSTSGTSTDTQYF
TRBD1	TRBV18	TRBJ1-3	TGTGCCAGCTCACCGGGACAGGGGCTTATCTCTGGAAACACCATATATTTT	CASSPGQGLISGNTIYF
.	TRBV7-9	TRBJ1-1	TGTGCCAGCAGCTTCCAGACTAACACTGAAGCTTTCTTT	CASSFQTNTEAFF
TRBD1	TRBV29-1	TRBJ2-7	TGCAGCGTTGAAACAGGGGGCCCCTACGAGCAGTACTTC	CSVETGGPYEQYF
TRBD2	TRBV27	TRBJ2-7	TGTGCCAGCAGCCCTAGCGGGAGGGCCTACGAGCAGTACTTC	CASSPSGRAYEQYF
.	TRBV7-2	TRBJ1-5	TGTGCCAGCAGCTTAGTTCCAACAGGGTTAGGCAATCAGCCCCAGCATTTT	CASSLVPTGLGNQPQHF
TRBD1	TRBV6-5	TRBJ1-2	TGTGCCAGCAGTGACAGGGTCGGCTATGGCTACACCTTC	CASSDRVGYGYTF
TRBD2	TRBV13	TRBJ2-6	TGTGCCAGCAGCTTGACTAGCGGGGCCAACGTCCTGACTTTC	CASSLTSGANVLTF
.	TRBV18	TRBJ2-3	TGTGCCAGCTCACCAGAGCAGGGGGGAACAGATACGCAGTATTTT	CASSPEQGGTDTQYF
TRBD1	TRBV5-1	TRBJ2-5	TGCGCCAGCAGCGGGGGGACAGGGGGCCGATATCAGGAGACCCAGTACTTC	CASSGGTGGRYQETQYF
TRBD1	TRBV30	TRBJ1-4	TGTGCCTGGAGCACGGGACAGCTTAATGAAAAACTGTTTTTT	CAWSTGQLNEKLFF